These 15 T cell receptor beta chains originate from one sample sequenced in a study of long-term antiretroviral therapy in people with HIV. The immunoSEQ assay was v3.0, run at survey level. Using immunoSEQ multiplex PCR, the repertoire was profiled, and TCRdb retains in-frame clones only, with some absent. This table has tens of thousands of clones, 85% appearing once. The sequencing used unsorted PBMCs, collected 1.6 years after starting antiretroviral therapy. These TCRs come from a man aged 35 to 55 with HIV.

The chain combines TRBV11-2 with TRBJ2-3, with 7 bases matching TRBD2. Losses at the gene ends were 2 bases for V and 6 bases for J; bases not matched to a gene: 5. Germline V gene lookup returns CDR1 SGHAT and CDR2 FQNNGV. This CDR3 region has 14 residues. The CDR3 sequence: CASSLWGGGDTQYF. CDR3 sequence (DNA): TGTGCCAGCAGCTTATGGGGGGGAGGTGATACGCAGTATTTT. Complete variable domain (other parts from reference TRBV11-2 and TRBJ2-3): EAGVAQSPRYKIIEKRQSVAFWCNPISGHATLYWYQQILGQGPKLLIQFQNNGVVDDSQLPKDRFSAERLKGVDSTLKIQPAKLEDSAVYLCASSLWGGGDTQYFGPGTRLTVL.

A single count supports this clone. The rearrangement links TRBV5-1 to TRBJ2-1; D is undetermined. Germline V gene lookup returns CDR1 SGHRS and CDR2 YFSETQ. The V and J ends lost 7 bases and 4 bases respectively, with 18 bases between them. The CDR3 spans 15 residues. The CDR3 DNA reads as TGCGCCAGCCGTGCGTTACGCTCCGAGTACAATGAGCAGTTCTTC. It codes for CASRALRSEYNEQFF.

CDR3: CASSEYQGDTYNEQFF. CDR3 bases: TGTGCCAGCAGTGAATATCAAGGAGATACATACAATGAGCAGTTCTTC. This rearrangement joins TRBV25-1 to TRBJ2-1; D unclear. CDR1 is MGHDK and CDR2 is SYGVNS in the germline V gene. CDR3 size: 16 residues. Trimming shortened V by 0 bases and J by 4 bases, and 13 bases separated the two germline ends.

This sequence joins TRBV25-1 and TRBJ2-1; D is unclear. Germline V gives CDR1 MGHDK, CDR2 SYGVNS. This CDR3 region has 12 residues. Trimming pared 3 bases from V and 0 bases from J, leaving 0 bases between. The CDR3 here is CASSDSYNEQFF. CDR3 nucleotides: TGTGCCAGCAGTGACTCCTACAATGAGCAGTTCTTC.

This chain uses TRBV25-1 with TRBJ2-1, with TRBD1 matching over 9 bases. This CDR3 comprises 17 residues. The ends lost 5 bases at V and 3 bases at J; junction bases unmatched: 11. Germline CDR1 reads MGHDK; CDR2 reads SYGVNS. CDR3: CASSSGAGTGIYNEQFF. The CDR3 DNA is TGTGCCAGCAGTTCCGGGGCAGGGACAGGGATCTACAATGAGCAGTTCTTC.

The J gene is TRBJ1-2, the V gene TRBV10-3; D possibly corresponds to TRBD1 (6 bases). V lost 3 bases, J lost 7 bases, and 12 bases lay in between. Per the germline V gene, CDR1 is ENHRY and CDR2 is SYGVKD. There are 13 residues in the CDR3. This CDR3 reads CAISEPQGLGYTF. DNA of the CDR3: TGTGCCATCAGTGAACCACAGGGTCTTGGCTACACCTTC.

This sequence joins TRBV1 and TRBJ2-5; whether TRBD2, the table's D call, matches the DNA was not checked. The DNA end lines up better with TRBJ2-7; the J call may be wrong. TRBV1 is a pseudogene segment. There are 12 residues in the CDR3. This CDR3 reads CTSSQPGYEQYF. CDR3 nucleotide sequence: TGCACCAGCAGCCAACCGGGTTACGAGCAGTACTTC.

The chain's CDR3 is CASSRGARGYYGYTF. The CDR3 DNA reads TGTGCCAGCAGCCGGGGGGCCAGGGGGTACTATGGCTACACCTTC. The chain recombines TRBV14 with TRBJ1-2, with 7 positions matching TRBD1. Per germline, CDR1 SGHDN and CDR2 FVKESK. The CDR3 length is 15 residues. Trimming at V came to 4 bases and at J to 3 bases, leaving 8 bases not matched to a gene.

The chain has TRBV29-1 and TRBJ1-1; D gene ambiguous. The CDR3 sequence is 13 residues long. V lost 7 bases and J lost 1, with 13 bases in between. Germline V gene sequence: CDR1 SQVTM, CDR2 ANQGSEA. The chain's CDR3 is CSAGKDPNTEAFF. The CDR3 nucleotides are TGCAGCGCTGGAAAGGACCCGAACACTGAAGCTTTCTTT.

Written as DNA, the CDR3 is TGTGCCAGCTCACCACAGGGGGCGGCCACTGAAGCTTTCTTT. Encoded protein: CASSPQGAATEAFF. The V call is TRBV18, the J call TRBJ1-1, with 7 bases that match TRBD1. Germline CDR1 and CDR2: KGHSH and LQKENI. CDR3 size: 14 residues. V lost 1 base, J lost 4 bases, and 3 bases stayed unmatched. The variable domain in full, with the rest retrieved from reference TRBV18 and TRBJ1-1, is NAGVMQNPRHLVRRRGQEARLRCSPMKGHSHVYWYRQLPEEGLKFMVYLQKENIIDESGMPKERFSAEFPKEGPSILRIQQVVRGDSAAYFCASSPQGAATEAFFGQGTRLTVV.

The chain recombines TRBV7-9 with TRBJ2-1; possibly TRBD1 for D (5 bases). The CDR3 sequence is 17 residues long. CDR1 is SEHNR, CDR2 FQNEAQ, per germline (reference sequence). V lost 4 bases and J lost 2, with 18 bases in between. CDR3 loop: CASSSLLAGKTYNEQFF. DNA of the CDR3: TGTGCCAGCAGCTCCCTTTTGGCAGGGAAGACCTACAATGAGCAGTTCTTC.

The V and J genes are TRBV19 and TRBJ2-7, with 10 positions matching TRBD2. Germline CDR1 reads LNHDA; CDR2 reads SQIVND (reference sequence). With V trimmed by 3 bases and J by 0 bases, 2 bases remained unmatched. The CDR3 loop spans 15 amino acids. In DNA form, the CDR3 reads TGTGCCAGTAGTATGGCTAGCGGGAGCTCCTACGAGCAGTACTTC. It codes for CASSMASGSSYEQYF. The full variable domain, with the rest looked up from reference TRBV19 and TRBJ2-7, is DGGITQSPKYLFRKEGQNVTLSCEQNLNHDAMYWYRQDPGQGLRLIYYSQIVNDFQKGDIAEGYSVSREKKESFPLTVTSAQKNPTAFYLCASSMASGSSYEQYFGPGTRLTVT.

This clone was detected once. The rearrangement uses TRBV5-4 and TRBJ1-5; D unclear. Deletions cut 4 bases from V and 5 bases from J, with 16 bases between. Germline CDR1 SGHNT, CDR2 YYREEE (reference sequence). CDR3 length: 15 residues. The DNA of the CDR3 is TGTGCCAGCAGCCTTTCACCATTCAGAGATCAGCCCCAGCATTTT. As protein: CASSLSPFRDQPQHF. Complete variable domain (other parts from reference TRBV5-4 and TRBJ1-5): ETGVTQSPTHLIKTRGQQVTLRCSSQSGHNTVSWYQQALGQGPQFIFQYYREEENGRGNFPPRFSGLQFPNYSSELNVNALELDDSALYLCASSLSPFRDQPQHFGDGTRLSIL.

The chain joins TRBV27 to TRBJ1-5, with D perhaps matching TRBD1 (5 bases). The V end was cut by 2 bases, the J end by 2 bases, with 10 bases between. Germline CDR1 and CDR2: MNHEY and SMNVEV (reference sequence). The CDR3 sequence is 15 residues long. CDR3 nucleotides: TGTGCCAGCAGTTTACGTCAGGGCGGCAATCAGCCCCAGCATTTT. Its protein is CASSLRQGGNQPQHF.

V usage is TRBV10-3 and J usage is TRBJ1-2; the D gene is possibly TRBD1 (6 bases). The V gene's germline CDR1 is ENHRY and CDR2 SYGVKD. V was cut by 6 bases and J by 2 bases, with 13 bases left in between. The CDR3 covers 14 residues. The CDR3 spells CAISPPTGNYGYTF. The CDR3, as DNA: TGTGCCATCAGCCCCCCAACAGGGAACTATGGCTACACCTTC.